These 19 T cell receptor beta chains were sequenced from one sample in a study of shared clonotypes between healthy human individuals. The data were produced by immunoSEQ multiplex PCR, yet TCRdb's version contains in-frame clones alone and is incomplete. The sample records around 2,000,000 clones, around 95% being singletons. The source material was naive CD4+ T cells sorted from blood. Subset meaning: CD45RA+ positively selected. The receptors were gathered from a man aged 18 to 30 in good health.

V and J are TRBV5-1 and TRBJ1-4; 12 nucleotides match TRBD1. The CDR3 is 19 amino acids. Trimming took 5 bases from V and 7 from J; bases not matched to a gene: 18. Germline V lookup: CDR1 SGHRS, CDR2 YFSETQ. In DNA, the CDR3 is TGCGCCAGCAGTTACGACCCCGGGACAGGGGGCGAAGGATTTGAAAAACTGTTTTTT. Residues: CASSYDPGTGGEGFEKLFF.

This clone was recorded only once. The chain links TRBV18 to TRBJ2-7; D is uncertain. The CDR3 covers 13 residues. Between the trimmed V and J ends, which lost 3 bases and 0 bases, there was a span of 6 bases. CDR1 is KGHSH, CDR2 LQKENI, per germline. The CDR3 sequence is CASSPNDSYEQYF. CDR3 nucleotides: TGTGCCAGCTCACCGAACGACTCCTACGAGCAGTACTTC.

The gene calls are TRBV6-5 and TRBJ2-1, with D possibly being TRBD2 (6 bases). The CDR3 runs 15 residues. Germline V CDR1 and CDR2: MNHEY, SVGAGI. Trimming pared 10 bases from V and 7 bases from J, leaving 23 bases between. CDR3 loop: CAISKEGSGENEQFF. The CDR3 region has the DNA TGTGCCATCTCGAAGGAGGGGTCGGGTGAAAATGAGCAGTTCTTC.

This clone was seen a single time. Other DNA sequences in the same sample also yield this CDR3. The CDR3 loop is CASSPGQGTYEQYF. The DNA for the CDR3 is TGTGCCAGCTCACCGGGACAGGGAACCTACGAGCAGTACTTC. The chain joins TRBV18 to TRBJ2-7; 9 positions agree with TRBD1. The germline V gene encodes CDR1 KGHSH and CDR2 LQKENI. The CDR3 extends over 14 amino acids. J gave up 2 bases and V 3 bases, and 2 bases lay outside the gene matches.

Regarding this clone: Other DNA sequences in the same sample also yield this CDR3. The J gene is TRBJ2-5, the V gene TRBV5-6; D might be TRBD1 (6 bases). Germline-derived CDR1 and CDR2 are SGHDT and YYEEEE. Trimming left V 0 bases short and J 2 bases short, with 11 bases between. CDR3 length: 15 amino acids. In nucleotides, the CDR3 is TGTGCCAGCAGCTTGGTGGGGGCCCTACAAGAGACCCAGTACTTC. Translation: CASSLVGALQETQYF.

This chain uses TRBV19 with TRBJ2-7; D is unresolved. CDR3 length: 12 residues. Germline CDR1 is LNHDA and CDR2 is SQIVND (reference sequence). V was cut by 4 bases and J by 7 bases, with 11 bases left in between. The CDR3 coding sequence is TGTGCCAGTAGTACCCCCCCTTGGGAGCAGTACTTC. It encodes CASSTPPWEQYF.

This rearrangement joins TRBV2 to TRBJ1-1, with 7 bases matching TRBD1. V dropped 6 bases and J dropped 0; count of bases not matched to a gene: 4. Per the germline V gene, CDR1 is SNHLY and CDR2 is FYNNEI. The CDR3 covers 14 residues. The CDR3 region is CASRPDRLNTEAFF. The CDR3 DNA follows: TGTGCCAGCAGACCGGACAGGCTGAACACTGAAGCTTTCTTT.

This sequence joins TRBV28 and TRBJ1-1, with D perhaps TRBD1 (5 bases). The CDR3 runs to 15 residues. V was clipped by 6 bases and J by 1 base, with 15 bases between them. Germline lookup yields CDR1 MDHEN and CDR2 SYDVKM. CDR3 in DNA: TGTGCCAGCAGGCTCCGGGCAGGGAGGAACACTGAAGCTTTCTTT. Translating gives CASRLRAGRNTEAFF.

The gene calls are TRBV7-9 and TRBJ1-4; perhaps TRBD1 as D (6 bases). Germline CDR1 SEHNR, CDR2 FQNEAQ (reference sequence). The V and J ends lost 8 bases and 8 bases respectively, with 18 bases between them. This CDR3 is 14 amino acids long. CDR3 residues: CASGTRGLNEKLFF. CDR3 nucleotide sequence: TGTGCCAGCGGTACCAGGGGATTGAACGAAAAACTGTTTTTT.

In the case of this clone: Other DNA sequences in this sample translate to the same CDR3. The chain employs TRBV9 and TRBJ2-7; possible D gene TRBD2, 6 bases. The germline CDR1 and CDR2 sequences are SGDLS and YYNGEE. Trimming removed 0 bases at V and 2 bases at J, with 12 bases between. The CDR3 consists of 15 residues. As DNA, the CDR3 is TGTGCCAGCAGCGTAGCCCCGGGGGAGCCCTACGAGCAGTACTTC. Protein sequence: CASSVAPGEPYEQYF. Full variable domain (outside the CDR3, taken from reference TRBV9 and TRBJ2-7): DSGVTQTPKHLITATGQRVTLRCSPRSGDLSVYWYQQSLDQGLQFLIQYYNGEERAKGNILERFSAQQFPDLHSELNLSSLELGDSALYFCASSVAPGEPYEQYFGPGTRLTVT.

The V gene is TRBV7-6, the J gene TRBJ1-1; tentatively, D is TRBD1 (5 bases). Trimming left V 1 base short and J 1 base short, with 7 bases between. This CDR3 contains 14 residues. The germline CDR1 and CDR2 sequences are SGHVS and FNYEAQ. CDR3 residues: CASSLVTGNTEAFF. The CDR3 DNA reads as TGTGCCAGCAGCTTAGTTACAGGGAACACTGAAGCTTTCTTT.

The chain couples TRBV27 to TRBJ2-5, with 9 bases that match TRBD1. Germline V gene sequence: CDR1 MNHEY, CDR2 SMNVEV (reference sequence). This CDR3 spans 14 amino acids. The V segment lost 5 bases and the J segment 6 bases; nucleotides outside the gene matches: 7. The CDR3 DNA reads as TGTGCCAGCAGTCCTCGGGACAGGGTGAAGACCCAGTACTTC. It yields the protein CASSPRDRVKTQYF.

The chain employs TRBV10-3 and TRBJ2-7, with TRBD2 matching over 15 bases. This CDR3 spans 18 amino acids. The V gene end was trimmed by 6 bases and the J gene end by 4 bases; junction bases not matched to a gene: 13. The germline V gene encodes CDR1 ENHRY and CDR2 SYGVKD. The CDR3 nucleotides read TGTGCCATCAGAAACGGACTAGCGGGGGGGTCCCTTACGTACGAGCAGTACTTC. Translating it yields CAIRNGLAGGSLTYEQYF.

This chain connects TRBV11-1 to TRBJ2-7, with D hard to call. V dropped 5 bases and J dropped 1 base, with 15 bases sitting between them. The CDR3 length is 15 residues. CDR1 and CDR2 from the germline V gene are SGHAT and FQDESV (reference sequence). Here the CDR3 reads CASSLQPVGSYEQYF. The CDR3 DNA sequence: TGTGCCAGCAGCCTACAGCCGGTGGGGTCCTACGAGCAGTACTTC.

Comments on this clone: The identical CDR3 is also encoded by other nucleotide sequences in the sample. V usage is TRBV27 and J usage is TRBJ1-3; TRBD1 matches 8 bases. V trimming: 5 bases; J trimming: 0 bases; junction bases outside the gene matches: 9. Germline CDR1 and CDR2: MNHEY and SMNVEV (reference sequence). The CDR3 runs to 17 residues. CDR3 sequence reads: CASSPKDRASSGNTIYF. Here the CDR3 DNA reads TGTGCCAGCAGTCCAAAGGACAGGGCGAGCTCTGGAAACACCATATATTTT.

This clone was counted once. The chain recombines TRBV5-6 with TRBJ2-1; no clear D gene. Per the germline V gene, CDR1 is SGHDT and CDR2 is YYEEEE. Deletions cut 1 base from V and 8 bases from J, with 7 bases between. The CDR3 consists of 12 residues. Written as DNA, the CDR3 is TGTGCCAGCAGCTTGATCACATATGAGCAGTTCTTC. Residues: CASSLITYEQFF.

Worth noting for this clone: This same CDR3 is encoded by further DNA sequences in the sample. The V gene is TRBV30, the J gene TRBJ2-7; D gene ambiguous. This CDR3 has 12 residues. Germline CDR1 reads GTSNPN; CDR2 reads SVGIG (reference sequence). V lost 2 bases, J lost 0 bases, and 5 bases lay in between. The CDR3 nucleotides read TGTGCCTGGAGTCCTAACTCCTACGAGCAGTACTTC. Translating it yields CAWSPNSYEQYF.

V and J are TRBV2 and TRBJ1-4; D unclear. V was cut by 7 bases and J by 3 bases, with 12 bases left in between. Germline assignment: CDR1 SNHLY and CDR2 FYNNEI. The CDR3 totals 14 residues. DNA of the CDR3: TGTGCCAGCATACAAGAGCTTCCTAATGAAAAACTGTTTTTT. Its protein is CASIQELPNEKLFF. Combining the CDR3 with reference TRBV2 and TRBJ1-4 gives the whole variable domain EPEVTQTPSHQVTQMGQEVILRCVPISNHLYFYWYRQILGQKVEFLVSFYNNEISEKSEIFDDQFSVERPDGSNFTLKIRSTKLEDSAMYFCASIQELPNEKLFFGSGTQLSVL.

The chain employs TRBV7-9 and TRBJ2-3, with 13 bases lining up with TRBD2. Germline CDR1 SEHNR, CDR2 FQNEAQ (reference sequence). The junction had 8 bases not matched to a gene; V was cut back by 4 bases and J by 7 bases. CDR3 length: 16 residues. This CDR3 is CASSSDRTSGGYTQYF. The CDR3 DNA sequence: TGTGCCAGCAGCTCGGACAGGACTAGCGGGGGATATACGCAGTATTTT.